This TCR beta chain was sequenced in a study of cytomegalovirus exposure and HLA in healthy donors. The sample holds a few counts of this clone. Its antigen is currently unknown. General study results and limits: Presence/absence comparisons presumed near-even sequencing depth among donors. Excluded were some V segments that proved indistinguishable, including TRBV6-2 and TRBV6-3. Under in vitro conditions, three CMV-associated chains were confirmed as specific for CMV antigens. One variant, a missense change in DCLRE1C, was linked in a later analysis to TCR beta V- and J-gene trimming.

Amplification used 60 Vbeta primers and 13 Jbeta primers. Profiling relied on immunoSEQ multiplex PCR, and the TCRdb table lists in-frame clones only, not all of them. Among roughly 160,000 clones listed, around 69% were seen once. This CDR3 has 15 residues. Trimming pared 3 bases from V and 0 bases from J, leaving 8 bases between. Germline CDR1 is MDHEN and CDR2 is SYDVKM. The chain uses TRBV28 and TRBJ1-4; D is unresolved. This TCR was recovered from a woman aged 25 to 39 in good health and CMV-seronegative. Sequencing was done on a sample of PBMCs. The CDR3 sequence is CASSLPGATNEKLFF. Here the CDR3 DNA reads TGTGCCAGCAGTTTGCCAGGCGCAACTAATGAAAAACTGTTTTTT.